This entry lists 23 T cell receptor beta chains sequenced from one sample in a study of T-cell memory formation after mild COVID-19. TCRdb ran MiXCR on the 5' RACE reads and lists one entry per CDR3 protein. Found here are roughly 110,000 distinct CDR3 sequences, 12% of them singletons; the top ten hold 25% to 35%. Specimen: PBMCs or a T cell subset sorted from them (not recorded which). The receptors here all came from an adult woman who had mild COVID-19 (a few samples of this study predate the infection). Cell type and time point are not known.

The CDR3 DNA follows: TGCGCCAGCAGCCAAGACCGAGCCCGGGAGACCCAGTACTTC. Translating gives CASSQDRARETQYF. This chain connects TRBV4-1 to TRBJ2-5; no firm D call. Trimming left V 0 bases short and J 5 bases short, with 10 bases between. This CDR3 has 14 residues. CDR1 and CDR2 (germline): MGHRA, YSYEKL.

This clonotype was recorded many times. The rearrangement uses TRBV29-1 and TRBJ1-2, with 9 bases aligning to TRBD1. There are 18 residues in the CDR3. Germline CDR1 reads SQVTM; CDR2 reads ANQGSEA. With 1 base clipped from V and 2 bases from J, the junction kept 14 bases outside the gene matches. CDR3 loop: CSVEGTMIGTGSNYGYTF. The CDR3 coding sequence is TGCAGCGTTGAAGGGACTATGATCGGGACAGGGTCGAACTATGGCTACACCTTC. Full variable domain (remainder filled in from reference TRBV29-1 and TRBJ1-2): SAVISQKPSRDICQRGTSLTIQCQVDSQVTMMFWYRQQPGQSLTLIATANQGSEATYESGFVIDKFPISRPNLTFSTLTVSNMSPEDSSIYLCSVEGTMIGTGSNYGYTFGSGTRLTVV.

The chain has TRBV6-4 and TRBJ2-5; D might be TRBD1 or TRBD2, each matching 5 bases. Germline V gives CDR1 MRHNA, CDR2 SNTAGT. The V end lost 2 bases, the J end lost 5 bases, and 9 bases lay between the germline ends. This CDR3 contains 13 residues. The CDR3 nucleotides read TGTGCCAGCAGTGACGGCAGGGAGGAGACCCAGTACTTC. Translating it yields CASSDGREETQYF.

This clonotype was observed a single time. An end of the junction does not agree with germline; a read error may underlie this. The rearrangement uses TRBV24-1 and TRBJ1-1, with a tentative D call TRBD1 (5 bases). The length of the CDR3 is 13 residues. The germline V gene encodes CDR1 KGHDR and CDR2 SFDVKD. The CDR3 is CAPSEGENTEAFF. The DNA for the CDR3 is TGTGCCCCCAGTGAAGGGGAAAACACTGAAGCTTTCTTT.

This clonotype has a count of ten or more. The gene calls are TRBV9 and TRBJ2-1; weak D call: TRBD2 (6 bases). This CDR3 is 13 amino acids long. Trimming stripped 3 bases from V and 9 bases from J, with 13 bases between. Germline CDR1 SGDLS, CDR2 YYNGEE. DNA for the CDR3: TGTGCCAGCAGCGCCTCCCAGGGAGGTGAGCAGTTCTTC. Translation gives CASSASQGGEQFF. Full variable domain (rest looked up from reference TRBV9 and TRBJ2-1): DSGVTQTPKHLITATGQRVTLRCSPRSGDLSVYWYQQSLDQGLQFLIQYYNGEERAKGNILERFSAQQFPDLHSELNLSSLELGDSALYFCASSASQGGEQFFGPGTRLTVL.

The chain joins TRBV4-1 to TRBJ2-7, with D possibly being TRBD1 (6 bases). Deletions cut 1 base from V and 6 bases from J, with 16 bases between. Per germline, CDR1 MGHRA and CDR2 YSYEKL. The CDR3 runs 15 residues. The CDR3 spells CASSQGPGAVSEQYF. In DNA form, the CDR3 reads TGCGCCAGCAGCCAAGGTCCAGGGGCGGTCAGCGAGCAGTACTTC.

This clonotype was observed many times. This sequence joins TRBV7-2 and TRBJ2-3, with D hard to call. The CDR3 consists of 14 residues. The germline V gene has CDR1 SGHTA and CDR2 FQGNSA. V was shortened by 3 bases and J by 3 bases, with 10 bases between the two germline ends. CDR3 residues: CASSFLHSTDTQYF. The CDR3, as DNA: TGTGCCAGCAGCTTTTTACATTCTACAGATACGCAGTATTTT.

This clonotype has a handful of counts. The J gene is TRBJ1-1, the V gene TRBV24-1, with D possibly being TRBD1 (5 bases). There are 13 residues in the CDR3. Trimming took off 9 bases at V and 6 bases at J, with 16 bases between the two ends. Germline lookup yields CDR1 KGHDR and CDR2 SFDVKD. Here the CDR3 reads CATSPSGGAEAFF. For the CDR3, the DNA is TGTGCCACCTCGCCCTCGGGGGGGGCTGAAGCTTTCTTT.

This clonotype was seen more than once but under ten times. The DNA for the CDR3 is TGCAGTGCTAGAGTATCCCGTTTCAATGAGCAGTTCTTC. This sequence encodes CSARVSRFNEQFF. This chain links TRBV20-1 with TRBJ2-1, with no clear D. This CDR3 region has 13 residues. V lost 1 base and J lost 6, with 10 bases in between. Germline lookup yields CDR1 DFQATT and CDR2 SNEGSKA (reference sequence).

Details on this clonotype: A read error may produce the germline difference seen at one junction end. The DNA for the CDR3 is TGCGCCAGCAGTCAATCTGGTCGCCTAGTCCGTTTT. This encodes CASSQSGRLVRF. V usage is TRBV23-1 and J usage is TRBJ2-3, with D uncertain. TRBV23-1 is treated as an ORF (open reading frame) with a function not yet certain. There are 12 residues in the CDR3.

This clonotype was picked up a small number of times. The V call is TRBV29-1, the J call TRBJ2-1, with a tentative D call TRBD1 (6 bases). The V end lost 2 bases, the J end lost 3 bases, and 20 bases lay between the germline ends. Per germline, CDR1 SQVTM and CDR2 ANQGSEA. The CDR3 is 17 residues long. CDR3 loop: CSVEIWERQAVYNEQFF. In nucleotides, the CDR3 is TGCAGCGTTGAAATTTGGGAAAGACAGGCCGTCTACAATGAGCAGTTCTTC.

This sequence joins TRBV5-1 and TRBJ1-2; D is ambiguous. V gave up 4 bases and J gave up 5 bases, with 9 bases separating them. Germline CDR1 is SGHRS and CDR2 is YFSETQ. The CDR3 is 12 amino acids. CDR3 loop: CASSPNSYGYTF. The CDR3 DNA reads TGCGCCAGCAGCCCCAATTCATATGGCTACACCTTC.

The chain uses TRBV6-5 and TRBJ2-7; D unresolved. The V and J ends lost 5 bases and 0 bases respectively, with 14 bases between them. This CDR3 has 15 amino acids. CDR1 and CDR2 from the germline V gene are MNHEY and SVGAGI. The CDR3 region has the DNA TGTGCCAGCAGTGTCCTCGGGTCGGTCTCCTACGAGCAGTACTTC. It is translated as CASSVLGSVSYEQYF.

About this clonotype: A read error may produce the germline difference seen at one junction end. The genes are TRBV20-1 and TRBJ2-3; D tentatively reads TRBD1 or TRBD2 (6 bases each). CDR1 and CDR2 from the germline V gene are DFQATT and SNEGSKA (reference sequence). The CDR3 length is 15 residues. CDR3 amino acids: CSAHPGTPSRGGLDF. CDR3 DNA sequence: TGCAGTGCTCACCCCGGGACTCCGTCCAGAGGGGGGTTGGATTTT.

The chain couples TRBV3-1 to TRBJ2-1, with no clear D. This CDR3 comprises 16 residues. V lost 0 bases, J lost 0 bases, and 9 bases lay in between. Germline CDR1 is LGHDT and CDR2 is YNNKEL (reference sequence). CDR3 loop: CASSQDKSSSYNEQFF. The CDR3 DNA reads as TGTGCCAGCAGCCAAGACAAGAGCAGCTCCTACAATGAGCAGTTCTTC.

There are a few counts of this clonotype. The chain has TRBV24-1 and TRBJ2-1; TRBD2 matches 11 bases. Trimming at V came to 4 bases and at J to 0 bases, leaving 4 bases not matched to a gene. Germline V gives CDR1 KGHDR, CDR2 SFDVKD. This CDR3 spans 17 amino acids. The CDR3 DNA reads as TGTGCCACCAGTGAGGGGACTAGCGGAAGCTCCTACAATGAGCAGTTCTTC. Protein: CATSEGTSGSSYNEQFF.

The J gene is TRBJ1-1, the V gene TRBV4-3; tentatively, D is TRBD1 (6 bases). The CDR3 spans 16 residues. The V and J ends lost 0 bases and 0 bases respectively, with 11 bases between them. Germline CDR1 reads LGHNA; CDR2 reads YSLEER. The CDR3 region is CASSQDRRGLNTEAFF. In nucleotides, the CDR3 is TGCGCCAGCAGCCAAGACCGCAGGGGTCTGAACACTGAAGCTTTCTTT.

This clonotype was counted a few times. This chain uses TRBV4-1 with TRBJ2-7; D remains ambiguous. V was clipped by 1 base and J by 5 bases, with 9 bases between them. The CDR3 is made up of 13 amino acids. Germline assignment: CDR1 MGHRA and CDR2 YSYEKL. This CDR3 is CASSQATVDEQYF. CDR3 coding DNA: TGCGCCAGCAGCCAAGCCACTGTAGACGAGCAGTACTTC.

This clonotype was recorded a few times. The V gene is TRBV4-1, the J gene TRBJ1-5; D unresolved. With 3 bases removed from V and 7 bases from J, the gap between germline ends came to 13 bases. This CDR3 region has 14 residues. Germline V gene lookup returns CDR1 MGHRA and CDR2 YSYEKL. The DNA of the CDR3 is TGCGCCAGCAGCCAGGAAGGCCTCGAACAGCCCCAGCATTTT. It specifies CASSQEGLEQPQHF.

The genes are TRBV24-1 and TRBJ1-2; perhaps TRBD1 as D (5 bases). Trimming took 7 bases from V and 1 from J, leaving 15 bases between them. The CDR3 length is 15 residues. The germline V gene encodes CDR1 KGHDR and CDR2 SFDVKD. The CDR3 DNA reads TGTGCCACCAGCAAGACGGGACGGGATAACTATGGCTACACCTTC. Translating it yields CATSKTGRDNYGYTF.

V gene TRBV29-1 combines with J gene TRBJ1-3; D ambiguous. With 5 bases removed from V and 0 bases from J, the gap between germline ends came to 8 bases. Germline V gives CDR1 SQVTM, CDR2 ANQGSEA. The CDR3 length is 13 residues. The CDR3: CSVHTDSGNTIYF. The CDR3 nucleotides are TGCAGCGTTCATACAGACTCTGGAAACACCATATATTTT.

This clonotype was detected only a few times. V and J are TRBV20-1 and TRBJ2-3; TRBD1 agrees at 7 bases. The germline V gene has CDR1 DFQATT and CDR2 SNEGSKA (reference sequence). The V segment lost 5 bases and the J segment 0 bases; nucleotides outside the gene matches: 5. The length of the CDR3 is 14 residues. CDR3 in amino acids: CSAADRTSTDTQYF. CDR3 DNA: TGCAGTGCTGCGGACAGGACCAGCACAGATACGCAGTATTTT.

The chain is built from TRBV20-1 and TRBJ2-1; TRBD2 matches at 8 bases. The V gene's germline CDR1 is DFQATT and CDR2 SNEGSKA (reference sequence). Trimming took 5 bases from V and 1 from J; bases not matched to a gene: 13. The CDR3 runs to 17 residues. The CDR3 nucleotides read TGCAGTGCTTCTCCCGAAACTAGCGGTTTTTCCTACAATGAGCAGTTCTTC. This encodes CSASPETSGFSYNEQFF.